This record looks at one T cell receptor (beta chain) sequence and its context. The antigen is undetermined. This record comes from a study of T cells in localized non-small cell lung cancer. The CDR3 totals 14 residues. Trimming stripped 4 bases from V and 0 bases from J, with 13 bases between. Per germline, CDR1 GTSNPN and CDR2 SVGIG (reference sequence). The protocol was immunoSEQ multiplex PCR, while the TCRdb copy is restricted to in-frame clones and leaves out a portion. This sample carries approximately 65,000 clones, roughly 79% of them seen once, and the ten largest clones take around 4.6%. Whole-study findings and limits: In the blood, greater T cell density corresponded to longer overall survival. Out of the top 100 tumor clones, a median about 50 were seen in adjacent lung. Exceeding tumor, uninvolved adjacent lung had the highest T cell clonality.

This sample comprised PBMCs, obtained before any cancer treatment. The V gene is TRBV30, the J gene TRBJ2-7; tentatively, D is TRBD1 (6 bases). This TCR derives from a man between 40 and 70 years old with stage II lung adenocarcinoma. This chain's CDR3 is CAWTRTVGSYEQYF. CDR3 sequence (DNA): TGTGCCTGGACCCGGACAGTTGGCTCCTACGAGCAGTACTTC. Using reference TRBV30 and TRBJ2-7 for the parts outside the CDR3, the full variable domain is SQTIHQWPATLVQPVGSPLSLECTVEGTSNPNLYWYRQAAGRGLQLLFYSVGIGQISSEVPQNLSASRPQDRQFILSSKKLLLSDSGFYLCAWTRTVGSYEQYFGPGTRLTVT.